This T cell receptor (beta chain) originates from a study of T-cell reconstitution after alpha-beta-depleted transplantation in children. The study's findings and limits: It was reported that alpha-beta T cells came from several hundred expanded graft clones (about two months after transplant). From surviving recipient T cells and thymic progenitors came the high day-60 TCRbeta diversity observed in some patients.

It was with unique molecular identifiers that the TCRbeta library was prepared. TCRdb independently ran MiXCR on the PCR reads; one entry per CDR3 protein. This table holds roughly 790,000 distinct CDR3 sequences, roughly 16% found once. This clonotype was counted only a few times. Its antigen is still unknown. Sequencing used PBMCs, mostly from graft donor cells, obtained 360 days after TCRalphabeta/CD19-depleted stem cell transplant. The sequence was collected from a male patient aged 10-17 years who had a stem cell transplant for acute lymphoblastic leukemia, so the T cells may come from the graft donor.

CDR3 protein: CSVEGTGYYGYTF. In DNA, the CDR3 is TGCAGCGTTGAAGGGACAGGGTACTATGGCTACACCTTC. This chain connects TRBV29-1 to TRBJ1-2, with 8 bases that match TRBD1. CDR1 is SQVTM, CDR2 ANQGSEA, per germline. This CDR3 spans 13 amino acids. After removal of 1 base from V and 3 bases from J, the junction contained 1 base not matched to a gene.